The 9 T cell receptor beta chains below all came from one sample that was sequenced in a study of molecular identifiers for immune sequencing clone quantification. One entry per CDR3 protein results from TCRdb running MiXCR on the PCR reads. The profile shows roughly 630,000 distinct CDR3 sequences, around 25% of them singletons. Sequencing input: naive CD8+ T cells from blood, with Jurkat cell RNA spiked in. The subset: FACS-sorted CD8+CD4-CCR7+CD45RA+ naive T cells. These TCRs come from a human donor in good health. Some libraries in this study had Jurkat cell RNA spiked in.

The V and J genes are TRBV10-1 and TRBJ2-1, with 8 bases fitting TRBD1. The CDR3 is made up of 13 amino acids. CDR1 and CDR2 (germline): WNHNN, SYGVQD (reference sequence). V was pared by 8 bases and J by 6 bases, with 6 bases of the junction left unmatched. The CDR3 DNA reads as TGCGCCAGCTGCTGGACAGGGATCAATGAGCAGTTCTTC. This encodes CASCWTGINEQFF.

There are many counts of this clonotype. Here the CDR3 DNA reads TGCGCCAGCAGCCAGGAGCGGGGCCCCGGGACCGGGGAGCTGTTTTTT. As protein: CASSQERGPGTGELFF. This rearrangement joins TRBV4-1 to TRBJ2-2; 7 nucleotides align to TRBD2. The germline gives CDR1 MGHRA, CDR2 YSYEKL. V was pared by 3 bases and J by 5 bases, with 9 bases of the junction left unmatched. CDR3 length: 16 residues.

There are a few counts of this clonotype. The CDR3 nucleotides read TGTGCCAGCAGTTTTGAGCCCCTAGCGGGGGGCACAGATACGCAGTATTTT. It encodes CASSFEPLAGGTDTQYF. V is TRBV12-3 or TRBV12-4 and J is TRBJ2-3, with 10 bases fitting TRBD2. The CDR3 has 17 amino acids. The J segment lost 1 base and the V segment lost 3 bases, leaving 7 bases of the junction unmatched.

This clonotype was picked up a small number of times. An end of the junction does not agree with germline; a read error may underlie this. The chain combines TRBV19 with TRBJ2-1; TRBD2 aligns across 10 bases. The CDR3 loop spans 15 amino acids. Germline V gene data show CDR1 as LNHDA and CDR2 as SQIVND (reference sequence). This CDR3 reads CASSVTSGAYNEQSF. The CDR3 coding sequence is TGTGCCAGTAGTGTAACTAGCGGGGCTTACAATGAGCAGTCCTTC.

This clonotype was counted many times. The V gene is TRBV5-1, the J gene TRBJ1-2; D gene ambiguous. V gave up 0 bases and J gave up 4 bases, with 7 bases separating them. CDR3 length: 13 residues. Germline V gene sequence: CDR1 SGHRS, CDR2 YFSETQ. Here the CDR3 reads CASSLESGYGYTF. The CDR3 coding sequence is TGCGCCAGCAGCTTGGAGTCGGGCTATGGCTACACCTTC. The full variable domain, in which reference TRBV5-1 and TRBJ1-2 provide the parts outside the CDR3, is KAGVTQTPRYLIKTRGQQVTLSCSPISGHRSVSWYQQTPGQGLQFLFEYFSETQRNKGNFPGRFSGRQFSNSRSEMNVSTLELGDSALYLCASSLESGYGYTFGSGTRLTVV.

This clonotype was observed at least ten times. This chain connects TRBV27 to TRBJ1-1; 8 nucleotides line up with TRBD1. V shed 5 bases, J shed 3 bases, and the junction held 5 bases outside the gene matches. Germline V gives CDR1 MNHEY, CDR2 SMNVEV (reference sequence). This CDR3 has 14 amino acids. The chain's CDR3 is CASSVDRAHTEAFF. CDR3 coding DNA: TGTGCCAGCAGTGTGGACAGGGCTCACACTGAAGCTTTCTTT.

A remark on this clonotype: The junction shows a germline mismatch at one end, possibly a read error. The chain joins TRBV4-1 to TRBJ2-7; D call uncertain. The CDR3 loop spans 13 amino acids. CDR1 and CDR2 (germline): MGHRA, YSYEKL. The CDR3 bases are TGCGCCAGCCGCCAAGTCGGGTCCTACGAGCAGTACTTC. It yields the protein CASRQVGSYEQYF.

Many counts were recorded for this clonotype. V gene TRBV28 combines with J gene TRBJ2-2; 9 nucleotides align to TRBD1. The CDR3 runs 14 residues. Per the germline V gene, CDR1 is MDHEN and CDR2 is SYDVKM. Trimming cost V 7 bases and J 3 bases; bases outside gene matches: 3. CDR3 amino acids: CASTRTGDTGELFF. The CDR3 DNA reads TGTGCCAGCACCCGGACAGGGGACACCGGGGAGCTGTTTTTT.

At least ten counts were recorded for this clonotype. The rearrangement uses TRBV6-5 and TRBJ2-4; D not resolved. Trimming shortened V by 5 bases and J by 5 bases, and 10 bases separated the two germline ends. The germline V gene encodes CDR1 MNHEY and CDR2 SVGAGI. The CDR3 runs to 13 residues. CDR3 loop: CASSNDPENIQYF. The CDR3 DNA is TGTGCCAGCAGTAACGACCCCGAAAACATTCAGTACTTC.